This T cell receptor beta chain comes out of a study of naive and memory T cell subsets. Study-wide findings and caveats: Naive repertoires, especially CD8, held a few larger clonotypes, possibly memory cells re-expressing CD45RA. Findings for naive and memory subsets could not be checked against ground truth. Gini index rose across naive, CM, EM and EMRA in CD4 and CD8.

The CDR3 consists of 17 residues. Per the germline V gene, CDR1 is SEHNR and CDR2 is FQNEAQ (reference sequence). Both TRBC1 and TRBC2 were covered by a beta constant-region primer of two equimolar oligonucleotides. Nested alpha and beta constant-region primers with the SP2 primer drove four PCR rounds on ligated cDNA. TCRdb reprocessed the UMI-ligation and nested PCR reads with MiXCR, giving one entry per CDR3 protein. The table shows some 82,000 distinct CDR3 sequences, with approximately 10% occurring only once. For this clonotype: Its antigen is not identified. Germline is not matched at one junction end, which may reflect a read error.

Cells stained for CD3, CD4, CD8, CD45RA, CD27 and viability were sorted into four CD45RA/CD27 subsets. What was sequenced was naive CD4+ T cells from blood. The rearrangement links TRBV7-9 to TRBJ1-3; D not resolved. This receptor was taken from a human donor in good health. The CDR3: CASSLGRSGLSGNTTYF. CDR3 sequence (DNA): TGTGCCAGCAGCTTAGGGAGGTCCGGCCTCTCTGGAAACACCACATATTTT.